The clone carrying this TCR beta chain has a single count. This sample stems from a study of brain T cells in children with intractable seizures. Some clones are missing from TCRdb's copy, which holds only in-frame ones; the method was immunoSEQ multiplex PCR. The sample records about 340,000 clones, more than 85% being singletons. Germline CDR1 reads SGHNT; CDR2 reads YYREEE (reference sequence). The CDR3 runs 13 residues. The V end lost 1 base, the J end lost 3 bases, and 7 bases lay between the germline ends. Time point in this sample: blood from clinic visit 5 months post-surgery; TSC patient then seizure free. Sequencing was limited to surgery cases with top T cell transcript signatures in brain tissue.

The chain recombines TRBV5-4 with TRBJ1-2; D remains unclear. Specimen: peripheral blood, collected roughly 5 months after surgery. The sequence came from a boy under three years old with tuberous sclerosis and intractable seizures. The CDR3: CASSLPDDYGYTF. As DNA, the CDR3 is TGTGCCAGCAGCTTGCCAGACGACTATGGCTACACCTTC.